Sequencing of this TCR beta chain was carried out in a study of blood T cell repertoires in COVID-19. Study background: Sites across the United States, Italy and Spain contributed samples from acute and convalescent COVID-19. Nucleic acid was either cDNA or gDNA, and it came from T cells, B-cell-depleted T cells, or PBMCs.

Per the original methods: By means of reference gene primer amplification, nucleated cell counts were estimated. The repertoire was sequenced with immunoSEQ multiplex PCR; TCRdb's copy has only in-frame clones and lacks some. The DNA was the basis for D and trimming; V, J and clone size are from that table. This table holds about 220,000 clones, approximately 86% found once. Participants were aged roughly 18 to 90 years, lived in 25 or so US areas, and enrolled virtually. Sequenced sample: PBMCs or T cells enriched from blood (not recorded which). This sequence originates from a woman between 25 and 40 years old with acute COVID-19.

CDR3 DNA sequence: TGTGCCAGCAGTTTGGTCCGGGATAGCAATCAGCCCCAGCATTTT. Amino acid sequence: CASSLVRDSNQPQHF. The chain is built from TRBV27 and TRBJ1-5; D is uncertain. The germline gives CDR1 MNHEY, CDR2 SMNVEV (reference sequence). Trimming stripped 3 bases from V and 0 bases from J, with 9 bases between. This CDR3 comprises 15 residues.